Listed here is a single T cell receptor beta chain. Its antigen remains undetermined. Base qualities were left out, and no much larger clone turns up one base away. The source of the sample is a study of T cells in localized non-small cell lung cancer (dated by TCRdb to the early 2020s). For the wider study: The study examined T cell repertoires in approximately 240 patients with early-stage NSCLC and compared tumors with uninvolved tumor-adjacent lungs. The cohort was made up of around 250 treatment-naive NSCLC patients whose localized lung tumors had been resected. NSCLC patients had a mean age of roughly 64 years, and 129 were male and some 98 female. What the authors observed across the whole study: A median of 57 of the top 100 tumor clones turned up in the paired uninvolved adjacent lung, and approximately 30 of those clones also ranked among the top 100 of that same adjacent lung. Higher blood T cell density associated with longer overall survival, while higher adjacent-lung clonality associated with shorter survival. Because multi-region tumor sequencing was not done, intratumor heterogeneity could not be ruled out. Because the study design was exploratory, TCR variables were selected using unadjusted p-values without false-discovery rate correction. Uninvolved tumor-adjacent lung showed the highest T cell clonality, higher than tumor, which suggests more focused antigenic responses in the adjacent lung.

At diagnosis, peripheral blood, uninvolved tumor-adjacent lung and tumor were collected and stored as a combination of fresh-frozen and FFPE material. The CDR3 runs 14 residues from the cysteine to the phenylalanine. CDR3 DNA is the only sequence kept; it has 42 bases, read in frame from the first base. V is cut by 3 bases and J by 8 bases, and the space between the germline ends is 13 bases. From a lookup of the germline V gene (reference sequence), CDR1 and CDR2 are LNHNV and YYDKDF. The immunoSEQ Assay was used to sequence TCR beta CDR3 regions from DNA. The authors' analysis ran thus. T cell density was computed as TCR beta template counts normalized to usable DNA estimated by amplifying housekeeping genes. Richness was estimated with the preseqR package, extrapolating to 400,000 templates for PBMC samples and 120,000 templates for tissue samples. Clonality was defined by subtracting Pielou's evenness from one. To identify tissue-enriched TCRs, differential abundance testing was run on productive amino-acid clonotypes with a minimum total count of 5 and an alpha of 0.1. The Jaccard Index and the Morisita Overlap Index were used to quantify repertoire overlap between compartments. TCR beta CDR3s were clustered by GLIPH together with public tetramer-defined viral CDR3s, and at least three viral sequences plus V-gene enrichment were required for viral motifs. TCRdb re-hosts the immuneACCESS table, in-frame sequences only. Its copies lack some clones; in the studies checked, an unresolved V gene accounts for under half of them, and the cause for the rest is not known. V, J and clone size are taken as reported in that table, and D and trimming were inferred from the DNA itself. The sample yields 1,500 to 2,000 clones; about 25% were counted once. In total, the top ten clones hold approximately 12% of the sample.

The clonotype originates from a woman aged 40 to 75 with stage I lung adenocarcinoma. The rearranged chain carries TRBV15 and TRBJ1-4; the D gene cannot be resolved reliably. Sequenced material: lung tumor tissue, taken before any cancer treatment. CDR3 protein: CATSRVDPEEKLFF. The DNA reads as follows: TGTGCCACCAGCAGGGTGGACCCAGAAGAAAAACTGTTTTTT.